This paragraph covers one TCR beta chain sequence. Antigen unknown. The entry originates in a study of T cells in Graves' hyperthyroidism and ophthalmopathy. Regarding the study as a whole: Ophthalmopathy could be told apart from stable hyperthyroidism with a 13 V-J model.

Amplification yielded TCR beta CDR3 regions, with RNA transcripts as the source. The TCR CDR3 was amplified in a first-round RT-PCR using the HTBI primer set. Each CDR3 protein is one row after TCRdb ran MiXCR on the multiplex PCR reads. The repertoire consists of over 150,000 distinct CDR3 sequences, with around a sixth occurring once and the leading ten covering around 52%. V trimming: 2 bases; J trimming: 5 bases; junction bases outside the gene matches: 11. The CDR3 spans 17 residues. Germline CDR1 SEHNR, CDR2 FQNEAQ (reference sequence). The J gene is TRBJ2-2, the V gene TRBV7-9; 7 positions agree with TRBD2. Sequencing was carried out using blood. This TCR came from a woman aged 50 to 65 with Graves' hyperthyroidism. Here the CDR3 DNA reads TGTGCCAGCAGCTTATTCCCTAGCGGAGAATTGACCGGGGAGCTGTTTTTT. Translation gives CASSLFPSGELTGELFF.